This section outlines one T cell receptor beta chain sequence together with its context. Its antigen is unidentified. The source of the sample is a study of cytomegalovirus exposure and HLA in healthy donors. General study points: More clonal expansion characterized HLA-associated TCR beta chains than equally common others in a later analysis.

The PCR had 60 Vbeta and 13 Jbeta primers. The protocol was immunoSEQ multiplex PCR, while the TCRdb copy is restricted to in-frame clones and leaves out a portion. The data show 150,000 to 200,000 clones, roughly 72% seen once. The ends were cut back, 2 bases at V and 8 bases at J, with 15 bases in the middle. Looked up from germline, CDR1 is SNHLY and CDR2 is FYNNEI. There are 15 residues in the CDR3. There were likely unrecorded immune exposures, though donors were nominally healthy when sampled. Sequencing was done on a sample of PBMCs. The TCR was taken from a woman between 35 and 50 years old in good health and CMV-seronegative. The chain couples TRBV2 to TRBJ1-4; D is possibly TRBD1 (6 bases). CDR3 protein: CASSETAGVGEKLFF. CDR3 coding DNA: TGTGCCAGCAGTGAAACGGCAGGGGTTGGCGAAAAACTGTTTTTT.